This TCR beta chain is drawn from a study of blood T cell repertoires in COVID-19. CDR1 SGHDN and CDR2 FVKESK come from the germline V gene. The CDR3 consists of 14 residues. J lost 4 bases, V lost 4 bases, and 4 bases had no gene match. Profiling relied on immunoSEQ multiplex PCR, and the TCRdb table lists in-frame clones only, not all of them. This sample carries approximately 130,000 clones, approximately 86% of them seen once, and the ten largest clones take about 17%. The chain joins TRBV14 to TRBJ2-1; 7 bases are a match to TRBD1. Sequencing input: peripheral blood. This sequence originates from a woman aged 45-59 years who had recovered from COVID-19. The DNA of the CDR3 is TGTGCCAGCAGCCGAGGGACAGAGTACAATGAGCAGTTCTTC. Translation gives CASSRGTEYNEQFF. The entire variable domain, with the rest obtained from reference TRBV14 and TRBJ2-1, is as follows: EAGVTQFPSHSVIEKGQTVTLRCDPISGHDNLYWYRRVMGKEIKFLLHFVKESKQDESGMPNNRFLAERTGGTYSTLKVQPAELEDSGVYFCASSRGTEYNEQFFGPGTRLTVL.